One sample yielded the 32 T cell receptor beta chains listed below, sequenced in a study of PD-L1 blockade in urothelial cancer. Only in-frame clones appear in the TCRdb table, and some are missing; sequencing was by immunoSEQ multiplex PCR. This sample has 80,000 to 95,000 clones, with around four fifths found just once. This sample's time point: peripheral blood 6 weeks after treatment start. The sample in question was PBMCs, obtained around atezolizumab (anti-PD-L1) treatment. The receptors stem from a man aged 65 to 85 with urothelial cancer.

The chain has TRBV5-1 and TRBJ2-2, with D unresolved. The CDR3 spans 16 residues. Germline V gene data show CDR1 as SGHRS and CDR2 as YFSETQ. V was pared by 0 bases and J by 1 base, with 10 bases between. This CDR3 reads CASSLASAGNTGELFF. CDR3 coding DNA: TGCGCCAGCAGCTTGGCCTCGGCAGGGAACACCGGGGAGCTGTTTTTT.

The chain combines TRBV2 with TRBJ1-4; D is possibly TRBD1 (5 bases). Germline V gives CDR1 SNHLY, CDR2 FYNNEI. V was pared by 6 bases and J by 2 bases, with 13 bases between. CDR3 length: 15 amino acids. The CDR3 coding sequence is TGTGCCAGCAGGGCGCAGGGTACGACTAATGAAAAACTGTTTTTT. Residues: CASRAQGTTNEKLFF.

This sequence joins TRBV6-1 and TRBJ2-5; 9 bases are shared with TRBD1. The CDR3 loop spans 17 amino acids. Losses at the gene ends were 2 bases for V and 4 bases for J; bases not matched to a gene: 11. From germline, CDR1 is MNHNS and CDR2 SASEGT. CDR3 coding DNA: TGTGCCAGCAGTGAATCCGGGACAGGGACGACAGGAGAGACCCAGTACTTC. Residues: CASSESGTGTTGETQYF.

This chain connects TRBV5-1 to TRBJ1-2; 7 positions match TRBD1. The length of the CDR3 is 15 residues. J was trimmed by 4 bases and V by 0 bases; bases with no gene match: 6. Per germline, CDR1 SGHRS and CDR2 YFSETQ. The CDR3 DNA sequence: TGCGCCAGCAGCTTGGGCAGGACAGGATTCTATGGCTACACCTTC. This encodes CASSLGRTGFYGYTF. The full variable domain, with the rest looked up from reference TRBV5-1 and TRBJ1-2, is KAGVTQTPRYLIKTRGQQVTLSCSPISGHRSVSWYQQTPGQGLQFLFEYFSETQRNKGNFPGRFSGRQFSNSRSEMNVSTLELGDSALYLCASSLGRTGFYGYTFGSGTRLTVV.

The chain has TRBV5-1 and TRBJ2-7, with a possible D match to TRBD2 (6 bases). This CDR3 is built from 16 residues. V lost 4 bases and J lost 3, with 20 bases in between. Germline-derived CDR1 and CDR2 are SGHRS and YFSETQ. The chain's CDR3 is CASSSQAGPALYEQYF. CDR3 in DNA: TGCGCCAGCAGCAGTCAAGCGGGCCCTGCCCTCTACGAGCAGTACTTC.

CDR3 residues: CASTSQGQMKTQYF. In DNA form, the CDR3 reads TGTGCCAGTACATCTCAAGGACAGATGAAGACCCAGTACTTC. V is TRBV5-8 and J is TRBJ2-5; D is perhaps TRBD1 (6 bases). The germline gives CDR1 SGHTS, CDR2 YDEGEE. CDR3 size: 14 residues. Trimming took 8 bases from V and 6 from J, leaving 20 bases between them.

The gene calls are TRBV7-9 and TRBJ2-5; maybe TRBD2 (7 bases). The CDR3 runs 15 residues. The germline V gene encodes CDR1 SEHNR and CDR2 FQNEAQ (reference sequence). V was clipped by 8 bases and J by 5 bases, with 21 bases between them. For the CDR3, the DNA is TGTGCCAGCGTTCCCAGAGGGGGGGCTACGGAGACCCAGTACTTC. Translation gives CASVPRGGATETQYF.

V and J are TRBV27 and TRBJ2-3, with 7 positions matching TRBD2. The CDR3 is made up of 15 amino acids. Germline CDR1 and CDR2: MNHEY and SMNVEV (reference sequence). Germline trimming cut 5 bases from V and 1 base from J; bases unmatched to any gene: 6. The CDR3 DNA reads as TGTGCCAGCAGTCTTGCGACTAGCCGCACAGATACGCAGTATTTT. This sequence encodes CASSLATSRTDTQYF.

The CDR3 DNA follows: TGTGCTAGTGGCCATCGGACAGGGGGCGGGTCGGGCAATCAGCCCCAGCATTTT. This translates into CASGHRTGGGSGNQPQHF. V gene TRBV12-5 combines with J gene TRBJ1-5; 11 bases agree with TRBD1. J gave up 2 bases and V 6 bases, and 12 bases lay outside the gene matches. CDR3 size: 18 residues. Germline CDR1 and CDR2: LGHNT and FRNRAP. The full variable domain, with the rest looked up from reference TRBV12-5 and TRBJ1-5, is DARVTQTPRHKVTEMGQEVTMRCQPILGHNTVFWYRQTMMQGLELLAYFRNRAPLDDSGMPKDRFSAEMPDATLATLKIQPSEPRDSAVYFCASGHRTGGGSGNQPQHFGDGTRLSIL.

The chain uses TRBV10-3 and TRBJ2-1; D gene uncertain. The germline V gene encodes CDR1 ENHRY and CDR2 SYGVKD. Between the trimmed V and J ends, which lost 6 bases and 2 bases, there was a span of 11 bases. This CDR3 has 14 amino acids. CDR3 region: CAISADSAYNEQFF. As DNA, the CDR3 is TGTGCCATCAGCGCCGACTCCGCCTACAATGAGCAGTTCTTC.

This chain uses TRBV5-1 with TRBJ2-7, with 8 nucleotides matching TRBD2. The J segment lost 1 base and the V segment lost 5 bases, leaving 11 bases of the junction unmatched. Germline CDR1 is SGHRS and CDR2 is YFSETQ. CDR3 length: 16 residues. The CDR3 reads CASSSGGAGGSYEQYF. Written as DNA, the CDR3 is TGCGCCAGCAGTTCCGGGGGGGCTGGAGGGTCCTACGAGCAGTACTTC.

Details on this clone: Other DNA sequences from this sample encode an identical CDR3 as well. V gene TRBV9 combines with J gene TRBJ2-7; 11 bases agree with TRBD1. CDR3 length equals 15 residues. J lost 1 base, V lost 4 bases, and 4 bases had no gene match. Looked up from germline, CDR1 is SGDLS and CDR2 is YYNGEE. The CDR3 reads CASSLGQGGSYEQYF. CDR3 sequence (DNA): TGTGCCAGCAGCCTGGGACAGGGGGGATCCTACGAGCAGTACTTC.

In this sample, this clone turned up a few times. The chain recombines TRBV5-1 with TRBJ1-1; 8 bases align to TRBD1. From germline, CDR1 is SGHRS and CDR2 YFSETQ. V was pared by 4 bases and J by 0 bases, with 5 bases of the junction left unmatched. The CDR3 has 15 residues. CDR3 loop: CASSRTGQMNTEAFF. The CDR3 nucleotides read TGCGCCAGCAGCCGGACAGGGCAAATGAACACTGAAGCTTTCTTT.

The rearrangement joins TRBV4-1 to TRBJ1-2; D possibly corresponds to TRBD1 (6 bases). The CDR3 has 14 amino acids. Looked up from germline, CDR1 is MGHRA and CDR2 is YSYEKL. The germline V and J ends were trimmed by 1 base and 10 bases, with 16 bases remaining between them. In DNA, the CDR3 is TGCGCCAGCAGCCAAGCAGGGGCGCCAAGGGACTACACCTTC. Translation gives CASSQAGAPRDYTF.

The V and J genes are TRBV10-3 and TRBJ2-1; TRBD2 aligns across 7 bases. The length of the CDR3 is 15 residues. Germline loops: CDR1 ENHRY, CDR2 SYGVKD. The junction had 6 bases not matched to a gene; V was cut back by 0 bases and J by 7 bases. The CDR3 region is CAISESAGDVNEQFF. The CDR3 DNA is TGTGCCATCAGTGAGTCGGCGGGAGATGTTAATGAGCAGTTCTTC.

The J gene is TRBJ2-7, the V gene TRBV6-1; weak D call: TRBD1 (5 bases). Germline CDR1 is MNHNS and CDR2 is SASEGT. The CDR3 loop spans 13 amino acids. V lost 8 bases and J 4 bases, leaving 15 bases between the germline ends. CDR3 in amino acids: CASALGDLYEQYF. CDR3 nucleotides: TGTGCCAGCGCCTTAGGGGATCTTTACGAGCAGTACTTC.

The V and J genes are TRBV4-1 and TRBJ2-5; TRBD2 agrees at 8 bases. After removal of 0 bases from V and 2 bases from J, the junction contained 8 bases not matched to a gene. CDR1 and CDR2 (germline): MGHRA, YSYEKL. The CDR3 covers 17 residues. The CDR3 nucleotides read TGCGCCAGCAGCCAAGATGGGGATAGCGGGGAACAAGAGACCCAGTACTTC. Its translation: CASSQDGDSGEQETQYF.

V usage is TRBV5-6 and J usage is TRBJ2-5; D might be TRBD2 (6 bases). The J call is in doubt because the DNA end fits TRBJ2-7 better. CDR3 length: 15 amino acids. From germline, CDR1 is SGHDT and CDR2 YYEEEE. The CDR3 DNA follows: TGTGCCAGCAGTTCTAAACCGGGACTCCCCTACGAGCAGTACTTC. Translation: CASSSKPGLPYEQYF.

This chain links TRBV10-1 with TRBJ2-7, with 7 bases fitting TRBD1. Germline V gene data show CDR1 as WNHNN and CDR2 as SYGVQD (reference sequence). The CDR3 runs 15 residues. J lost 2 bases, V lost 7 bases, and 11 bases had no gene match. CDR3 in amino acids: CASMGLRDRAYEQYF. As DNA, the CDR3 is TGCGCCAGCATGGGGCTCCGGGACAGAGCCTACGAGCAGTACTTC.

The rearrangement links TRBV2 to TRBJ2-5; the match to TRBD1 covers 10 bases. CDR1 is SNHLY and CDR2 is FYNNEI in the germline V gene. This CDR3 comprises 14 residues. V lost 5 bases and J lost 5; bases outside the gene matches: 5. For the CDR3, the DNA is TGTGCCAGCAGTCCGGACAGGGGGGGGGAGACCCAGTACTTC. Translation gives CASSPDRGGETQYF.

V gene TRBV25-1 combines with J gene TRBJ2-1; 13 positions match TRBD2. CDR1 is MGHDK, CDR2 SYGVNS, per germline. The ends lost 1 base at V and 14 bases at J; junction bases unmatched: 5. The length of the CDR3 is 14 residues. The CDR3 region has the DNA TGTGCCAGCAGTGAATCCACTAGCGGGGGGGTGGAGTTCTTC. Its protein is CASSESTSGGVEFF.

V gene TRBV19 combines with J gene TRBJ2-3, with 9 bases matching TRBD2. The junction had 5 bases not matched to a gene; V was cut back by 3 bases and J by 4 bases. This CDR3 has 15 residues. Germline V lookup: CDR1 LNHDA, CDR2 SQIVND (reference sequence). CDR3 coding DNA: TGTGCCAGTAGTATTAGCGGGAGAGGGGCAGATACGCAGTATTTT. Its protein product is CASSISGRGADTQYF.

This chain links TRBV6-5 with TRBJ1-5, with D tentatively TRBD1 (6 bases). V lost 11 bases to trimming and J lost 0 bases, with 14 bases between them. The CDR3 is made up of 14 amino acids. Germline CDR1 MNHEY, CDR2 SVGAGI. The CDR3 reads CASRTAYSNQPQHF. CDR3 sequence (DNA): TGTGCCTCAAGGACAGCCTATAGCAATCAGCCCCAGCATTTT.

The chain carries TRBV6-5 and TRBJ1-4; weak D call: TRBD1 (6 bases). Trimming left V 0 bases short and J 4 bases short, with 6 bases between. The CDR3 length is 14 residues. Germline V gene data show CDR1 as MNHEY and CDR2 as SVGAGI. Here the CDR3 DNA reads TGTGCCAGCAGTTACTCACAGGGTAATGAAAAACTGTTTTTT. It encodes CASSYSQGNEKLFF.

The chain recombines TRBV11-3 with TRBJ1-1; no definite D call. Per the germline V gene, CDR1 is SGHNT and CDR2 is YENEEA. V was pared by 3 bases and J by 1 base, with 9 bases between. This CDR3 comprises 14 residues. The DNA of the CDR3 is TGTGCCAGCAGCTTCTTTTCAGGGAACACTGAAGCTTTCTTT. Translating it yields CASSFFSGNTEAFF.

This chain uses TRBV5-1 with TRBJ2-1; 7 bases agree with TRBD1. Germline CDR1 is SGHRS and CDR2 is YFSETQ. This CDR3 spans 16 amino acids. Trimming at V came to 0 bases and at J to 0 bases, leaving 3 bases not matched to a gene. The CDR3 here is CASSLGYRGSYNEQFF. CDR3 coding DNA: TGCGCCAGCAGCTTGGGATACAGGGGCTCCTACAATGAGCAGTTCTTC.

The chain carries TRBV19 and TRBJ2-1; D is undetermined. V was pared by 3 bases and J by 4 bases, with 13 bases between. The CDR3 runs 15 residues. Germline assignment: CDR1 LNHDA and CDR2 SQIVND (reference sequence). CDR3 nucleotide sequence: TGTGCCAGTAGTATTGACTCTGCCACATACAATGAGCAGTTCTTC. It encodes CASSIDSATYNEQFF.

V and J are TRBV21-1 and TRBJ1-2; TRBD1 is taken as the D call from the table, unchecked against the DNA. TRBV21-1 is a documented pseudogene. This CDR3 has 16 amino acids. CDR3 region: CASSKVRGLSRFGYTF. The CDR3 DNA is TGTGCCAGCAGCAAAGTTAGGGGGCTCTCTCGTTTTGGCTACACCTTC.

The V and J genes are TRBV7-8 and TRBJ2-3, with 11 nucleotides matching TRBD2. V dropped 5 bases and J dropped 1; count of bases not matched to a gene: 2. The CDR3 covers 15 residues. Germline V gene lookup returns CDR1 SGHVS and CDR2 FQNEAQ. The CDR3 coding sequence is TGTGCCAGCAGCATTAGCGGGGGGGGCACAGATACGCAGTATTTT. Its protein product is CASSISGGGTDTQYF.

The CDR3 bases are TGTGCCAGTAGTTCCGGGACAGGGAGCACAGATACGCAGTATTTT. Protein: CASSSGTGSTDTQYF. J is TRBJ2-3 and V is TRBV19; TRBD1 matches at 9 bases. CDR3 length equals 15 residues. V shed 5 bases and J 0 bases; nucleotides not matched to a gene: 3. Per the germline V gene, CDR1 is LNHDA and CDR2 is SQIVND (reference sequence).

This clone was recorded a few times. The chain is built from TRBV11-2 and TRBJ2-7; 8 bases agree with TRBD2. Trimming removed 5 bases from V and 0 bases from J; junction bases left unmatched: 9. This CDR3 region has 16 residues. The germline CDR1 and CDR2 sequences are SGHAT and FQNNGV. The CDR3 DNA reads as TGTGCCAGCAGCCCCCTTACTAGCGGATACTCCTACGAGCAGTACTTC. Its protein is CASSPLTSGYSYEQYF.

V and J are TRBV11-1 and TRBJ1-2, with D possibly being TRBD1 (6 bases). This CDR3 is built from 14 residues. Germline V gene lookup returns CDR1 SGHAT and CDR2 FQDESV (reference sequence). Trimming cost V 5 bases and J 4 bases, with 14 bases left between them. The CDR3 loop is CASSDGLGAYGYTF. CDR3 coding DNA: TGTGCCAGCAGCGACGGACTGGGGGCCTATGGCTACACCTTC.